This T cell receptor beta chain is from a study of CD8 T cells in Susac syndrome. The authors negatively isolated CD8+ and CD4+ T cells and FACS-enriched TEMRA cells. The CDR3 is 14 amino acids. The germline V and J ends were trimmed by 5 bases and 1 base, with 9 bases remaining between them. When the RNA was reverse transcribed, random hexamers were used with an input of about 0.5 to 1 ug. MiXCR, applied by TCRdb to the immunoSEQ multiplex PCR reads, yields one record per CDR3 protein. The table has more than 150,000 distinct CDR3 sequences, around 96% seen once. The sequencing sample was made of CD4+ T cells from PBMCs. The J gene is TRBJ1-5, the V gene TRBV12-3 or TRBV12-4; D uncertain. The clonotype originates from a human donor with Susac syndrome. Here the CDR3 DNA reads TGTGCCAGCAGTCCTGACGGAAGCAATCAGCCCCAGCATTTT. It yields the protein CASSPDGSNQPQHF.